The sequence of this T cell receptor beta chain was determined in a study of blood T cells in healthy people across ages. This CDR3 has 17 residues. V gave up 4 bases and J gave up 0 bases, with 18 bases separating them. Germline lookup yields CDR1 SGHRS and CDR2 YFSETQ. Alongside a J-beta primer mix, a sample-barcoded 5' primer served in a second PCR lasting about 7 to 12 cycles. TCRdb re-derived calls from the 5' RACE reads in MiXCR, one entry per CDR3 protein. The data show approximately 820,000 distinct CDR3 sequences, roughly 44% seen once. This clonotype was seen a few times. Input material: blood. This chain uses TRBV5-1 with TRBJ2-3; D perhaps matches TRBD1 (6 bases). The sequence was collected from a man aged 55 to 70 in good health. CDR3 loop: CASSGSPGQASTDTQYF. The DNA for the CDR3 is TGCGCCAGCAGCGGGTCCCCGGGACAAGCTAGCACAGATACGCAGTATTTT.